The entry below describes one TCR beta chain. What it binds is not known. The data stem from a study of cytomegalovirus exposure and HLA in healthy donors. On the study more broadly: The 120 or so validation repertoires used a platform that matched the one used for the approximately 620 first-cohort repertoires, as a later analysis reported.

Germline CDR1 reads KGHSH; CDR2 reads LQKENI. Trimming removed 2 bases at V and 3 bases at J, with 11 bases between. The CDR3 loop spans 14 amino acids. General observations from the study: Subsequent analysis found a tendency for first-cohort TCR clusters to co-occur within the approximately 130 validation repertoires. Some TCR beta chains (over 150 of them) were listed as cytomegalovirus-associated. Reportedly, cytomegalovirus status was diagnosed with high sensitivity and specificity.

The repertoire was sequenced with immunoSEQ multiplex PCR; TCRdb's copy has only in-frame clones and lacks some. Here the sample spans about 140,000 clones, roughly nine tenths being singletons. This clonotype originated in a man between 18 and 35 years old in good health and CMV-seronegative. The genes are TRBV18 and TRBJ2-7; D is perhaps TRBD1 (5 bases). The sample was PBMCs. CDR3 DNA sequence: TGTGCCAGCTCACCAGGGCAGGGAAACTACGAGCAGTACGTC. This gives the protein CASSPGQGNYEQYV.